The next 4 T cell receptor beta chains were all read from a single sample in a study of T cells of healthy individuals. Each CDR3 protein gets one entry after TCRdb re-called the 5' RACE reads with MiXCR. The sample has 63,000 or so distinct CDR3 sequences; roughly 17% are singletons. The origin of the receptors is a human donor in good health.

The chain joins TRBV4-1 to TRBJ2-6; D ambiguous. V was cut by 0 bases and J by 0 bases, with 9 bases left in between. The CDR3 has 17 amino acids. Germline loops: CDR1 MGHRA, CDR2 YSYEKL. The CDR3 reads CASSQDWAGSGANVLTF. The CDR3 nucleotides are TGCGCCAGCAGCCAAGATTGGGCAGGCTCTGGGGCCAACGTCCTGACTTTC.

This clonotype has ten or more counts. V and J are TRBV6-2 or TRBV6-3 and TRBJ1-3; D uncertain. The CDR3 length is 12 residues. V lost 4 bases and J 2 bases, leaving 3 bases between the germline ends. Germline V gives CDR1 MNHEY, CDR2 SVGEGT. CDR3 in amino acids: CASSSTGNTIYF. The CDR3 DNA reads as TGTGCCAGCAGTTCGACTGGAAACACCATATATTTT.

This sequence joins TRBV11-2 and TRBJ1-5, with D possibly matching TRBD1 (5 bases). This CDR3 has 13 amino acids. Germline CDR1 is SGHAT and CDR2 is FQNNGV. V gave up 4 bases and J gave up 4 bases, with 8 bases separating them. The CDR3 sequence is CASSSQGNQPQHF. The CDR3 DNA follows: TGTGCCAGCAGCTCTCAGGGAAATCAGCCCCAGCATTTT.

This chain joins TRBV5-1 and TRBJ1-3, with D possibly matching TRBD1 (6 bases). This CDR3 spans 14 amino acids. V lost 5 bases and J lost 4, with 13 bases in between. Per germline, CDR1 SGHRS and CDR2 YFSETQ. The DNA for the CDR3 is TGCGCCAGCAGTCCGGGGGCTGGAGGAAACACCATATATTTT. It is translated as CASSPGAGGNTIYF.